This is a list of T cell receptor beta chains from one sample in a study of T cells in Graves' hyperthyroidism and ophthalmopathy. TCRdb reprocessed the multiplex PCR reads via MiXCR and lists one record per CDR3 protein. This sample has hundreds of thousands of distinct CDR3 sequences, with about 17% found just once. Material for sequencing was blood. These receptors originate from a woman aged 45 to 65 with Graves' hyperthyroidism that later progressed to Graves' ophthalmopathy. Each CDR3 is given with its conserved first and last residue. The D gene is left open where the match is weak. The size field is filled for only some rows; it gives once, few, many or a size class.

clone_size	v_call	j_call	d_call	cdr3_aa	cdr3_nt
many	TRBV30	TRBJ2-7	-	CAWMQDTLYEQYF	TGTGCCTGGATGCAGGATACCCTCTACGAGCAGTACTTC
few	TRBV15	TRBJ2-1	-	CATSEGRGNEQFF	TGTGCCACCAGCGAAGGCAGGGGAAATGAGCAGTTCTTC
few	TRBV20-1	TRBJ2-5	TRBD2	CSGGVRRLAGGVETQYF	TGCAGTGGGGGTGTGCGCAGGCTAGCGGGGGGAGTAGAGACCCAGTACTTC
many	TRBV3-1	TRBJ1-2	-	CASSHPGAGRSNYGYTF	TGTGCCAGCAGCCATCCCGGGGCAGGGCGATCTAACTATGGCTACACCTTC
-	TRBV6-2/TRBV6-3	TRBJ2-6	-	CASSPRSTSGANVLTF	TGTGCCAGCAGTCCCCGGTCCACCTCTGGGGCCAACGTCCTGACTTTC
-	TRBV24-1	TRBJ2-1	-	CATSDLDAPHNEQFF	TGTGCCACCAGTGATCTAGATGCCCCCCACAATGAGCAGTTCTTC
-	TRBV12-3/TRBV12-4	TRBJ1-4	-	CASSFAGDEKLFF	TGTGCCAGCAGTTTCGCGGGGGATGAAAAACTGTTTTTT
many	TRBV5-4	TRBJ1-1	-	CASSFGEVVEAFF	TGTGCCAGCAGCTTCGGGGAAGTGGTTGAAGCTTTCTTT
few	TRBV30	TRBJ1-3	-	CAWSKGVGGNTIYF	TGTGCCTGGAGCAAGGGAGTCGGTGGAAACACCATATATTTT
-	TRBV29-1	TRBJ1-2	-	CCGQINYGYTF	TGCTGCGGACAAATTAACTATGGCTACACCTTC
many	TRBV5-1	TRBJ1-1	-	CASSLEGARGTEAFF	TGCGCCAGCAGCTTGGAAGGGGCCCGTGGCACTGAAGCTTTCTTT
many	TRBV6-1	TRBJ1-5	-	CASSSGGGFNQPQHF	TGTGCCAGCAGTTCGGGAGGTGGGTTCAATCAGCCCCAGCATTTT
-	TRBV7-9	TRBJ2-1	TRBD1	CASSRRGGAYNEQFF	TGTGCCAGCAGCCGCAGAGGGGGCGCCTACAATGAGCAGTTCTTC
-	TRBV9	TRBJ2-2	-	CASSVTVGGDGELFF	TGTGCCAGCAGCGTAACGGTCGGAGGCGACGGGGAGCTGTTTTTT
many	TRBV7-2	TRBJ1-1	TRBD1	CASSSTGGESRNTEAFF	TGTGCCAGCAGCTCGACAGGGGGCGAGTCGAGGAACACTGAAGCTTTCTTT
many	TRBV11-2	TRBJ1-6	TRBD1	CASSLNRGGNSPLHF	TGTGCCAGCAGCTTAAACAGGGGTGGAAATTCACCCCTCCACTTT
-	TRBV10-2	TRBJ1-2	-	CASSDQGIYGYTF	TGCGCCAGCAGTGATCAGGGGATCTATGGCTACACCTTC
few	TRBV15	TRBJ2-5	TRBD1	CATSGQGSETQYF	TGTGCCACCAGCGGACAGGGGTCAGAGACCCAGTACTTC
few	TRBV29-1	TRBJ1-4	-	CSAGGTRESTNEKLFF	TGCAGCGCCGGAGGGACACGGGAGTCAACTAATGAAAAACTGTTTTTT
few	TRBV2	TRBJ1-6	-	CASRAGRNSPLHF	TGTGCCAGCAGGGCCGGACGGAATTCACCCCTCCACTTT
many	TRBV3-1	TRBJ1-5	-	CASSQGTVSNQPQHF	TGTGCCAGCAGCCAAGGGACAGTTAGCAATCAGCCCCAGCATTTT
-	TRBV12-3/TRBV12-4	TRBJ2-2	-	CASSYENPNTGELFF	TGTGCCAGCAGTTACGAGAACCCGAACACCGGGGAGCTGTTTTTT
-	TRBV12-5	TRBJ1-1	-	CASGFSGDTEAFF	TGTGCTAGTGGTTTTTCAGGGGACACTGAAGCTTTCTTT
-	TRBV5-1	TRBJ1-1	-	CASSFGQITEAFF	TGCGCCAGCAGCTTCGGACAGATCACTGAAGCTTTCTTT
many	TRBV3-1	TRBJ1-6	-	CASSDLGPYNSPLHF	TGTGCCAGCAGCGACTTGGGACCCTATAATTCACCCCTCCACTTT
-	TRBV20-1	TRBJ2-3	-	CNASKPSPDTQYF	TGCAATGCTAGTAAGCCTAGCCCAGATACGCAGTATTTT
-	TRBV20-1	TRBJ1-1	-	CSARDSGNMNTEAFF	TGCAGTGCTAGAGACTCTGGGAACATGAACACTGAAGCTTTCTTT
many	TRBV7-8	TRBJ2-1	TRBD2	CASSSLTSGGYNEQFF	TGTGCCAGCAGCAGCTTGACTAGCGGGGGGTACAATGAGCAGTTCTTC
-	TRBV30	TRBJ1-1	-	CAWSVQQSTEAFF	TGTGCCTGGAGTGTACAACAGAGCACTGAAGCTTTCTTT
-	TRBV6-1	TRBJ1-1	TRBD1	CASSQGAHTEAFF	TGTGCCAGCAGTCAGGGGGCCCACACTGAAGCTTTCTTT
many	TRBV20-1	TRBJ2-5	TRBD2	CSAGTSVETQYF	TGCAGTGCTGGGACTAGCGTGGAGACCCAGTACTTC
few	TRBV10-3	TRBJ2-2	-	CAISESNWVGELFF	TGTGCCATCAGTGAGTCGAATTGGGTAGGGGAGCTGTTTTTT
many	TRBV9	TRBJ2-7	TRBD1	CASSVGGQGNEQYF	TGTGCCAGCAGCGTAGGGGGACAGGGTAACGAGCAGTACTTC
few	TRBV7-9	TRBJ2-1	-	CASSSQWKGNSYNEQFF	TGTGCCAGCAGCTCCCAGTGGAAAGGAAACTCCTACAATGAGCAGTTCTTC
many	TRBV20-1	TRBJ2-1	-	CSASIRGPYNEQFF	TGCAGTGCTAGTATCCGGGGGCCTTACAATGAGCAGTTCTTC
few	TRBV19	TRBJ1-2	TRBD1	CASSNGQDYYGYTF	TGTGCCAGTAGTAACGGACAGGACTACTATGGCTACACCTTC
few	TRBV7-3	TRBJ2-2	-	CASSLLQGPTGELFF	TGTGCCAGCAGCCTCCTCCAGGGGCCCACCGGGGAGCTGTTTTTT
-	TRBV6-1	TRBJ2-5	-	CASSEAGLVLYF	TGTGCCAGCAGTGAAGCGGGGTTGGTCCTGTACTTC
many	TRBV3-1	TRBJ2-5	TRBD2	CASSSNLERGGETQYF	TGTGCCAGCAGCTCCAACCTTGAGCGGGGGGGCGAGACCCAGTACTTC
-	TRBV12-3/TRBV12-4	TRBJ2-6	-	CASRRGRYSGANVLTF	TGTGCCAGCAGACGTGGACGCTACTCTGGGGCCAACGTCCTGACTTTC
many	TRBV6-5	TRBJ1-2	-	CASSYSNSPTYGYTF	TGTGCCAGCAGTTACTCGAACAGCCCGACCTATGGCTACACCTTC
-	TRBV24-1	TRBJ2-5	-	CATSDIGQQKQETQYF	TGTGCCACCAGTGATATTGGGCAACAGAAACAAGAGACCCAGTACTTC
few	TRBV12-3/TRBV12-4	TRBJ2-2	TRBD2	CASSVTSRPGELFF	TGTGCCAGCAGTGTGACTAGCAGGCCGGGGGAGCTGTTTTTT
-	TRBV20-1	TRBJ2-5	-	CSAREQYGETQYF	TGCAGTGCTAGAGAACAGTACGGGGAGACCCAGTACTTC
many	TRBV11-2	TRBJ1-1	TRBD1	CASRPDRVVTEAFF	TGTGCCAGCAGACCGGACAGGGTCGTCACTGAAGCTTTCTTT
-	TRBV25-1	TRBJ2-2	-	CASSGRTTNTGELFF	TGTGCCAGCAGTGGCCGGACTACGAACACCGGGGAGCTGTTTTTT
-	TRBV4-1	TRBJ1-6	TRBD1	CASSQGRDRLKSPLHF	TGCGCCAGCAGCCAAGGCCGGGACAGGCTGAAATCACCCCTCCACTTT
many	TRBV5-1	TRBJ2-7	-	CASSPTTQGYEQYF	TGCGCCAGCAGCCCAACGACACAGGGTTACGAGCAGTACTTC
many	TRBV30	TRBJ1-2	-	CASTVPGGYTF	TGTGCCTCGACAGTCCCGGGTGGCTACACCTTC
many	TRBV13	TRBJ1-1	-	CATETGNTEAFF	TGTGCCACCGAGACAGGGAACACTGAAGCTTTCTTT
few	TRBV7-6	TRBJ2-1	TRBD2	CASSISGGGNEQFF	TGTGCCAGCAGCATTAGCGGGGGGGGTAATGAGCAGTTCTTC
many	TRBV20-1	TRBJ2-5	-	CSAPQTPDRDYQETQYF	TGCAGTGCTCCGCAAACCCCAGACAGGGACTACCAAGAGACCCAGTACTTC
many	TRBV20-1	TRBJ2-5	-	CSASPGGMETQYF	TGCAGTGCTAGCCCAGGGGGGATGGAGACCCAGTACTTC
many	TRBV19	TRBJ1-1	-	CASTSPWSTEAFF	TGTGCCAGTACCTCCCCTTGGAGCACTGAAGCTTTCTTT
few	TRBV6-1	TRBJ2-4	TRBD2	CASRRGVAKNIQYF	TGTGCCAGCAGACGGGGGGTAGCCAAAAACATTCAGTACTTC